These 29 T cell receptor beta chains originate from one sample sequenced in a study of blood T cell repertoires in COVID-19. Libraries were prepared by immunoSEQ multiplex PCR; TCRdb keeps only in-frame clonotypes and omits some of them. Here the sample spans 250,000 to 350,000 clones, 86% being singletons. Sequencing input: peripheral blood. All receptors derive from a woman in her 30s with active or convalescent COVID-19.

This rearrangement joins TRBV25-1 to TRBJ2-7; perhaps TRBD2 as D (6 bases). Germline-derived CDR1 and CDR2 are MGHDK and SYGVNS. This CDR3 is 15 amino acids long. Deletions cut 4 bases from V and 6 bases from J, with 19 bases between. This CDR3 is CASSGRPARGGEQYF. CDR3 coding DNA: TGTGCCAGCAGTGGTAGACCAGCGCGGGGTGGCGAGCAGTACTTC.

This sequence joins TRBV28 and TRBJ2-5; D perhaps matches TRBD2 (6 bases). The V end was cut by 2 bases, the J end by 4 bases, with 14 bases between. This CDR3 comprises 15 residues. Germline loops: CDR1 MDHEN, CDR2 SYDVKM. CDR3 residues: CASSLAGQGGETQYF. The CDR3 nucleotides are TGTGCCAGCAGTTTAGCAGGGCAGGGAGGAGAGACCCAGTACTTC.

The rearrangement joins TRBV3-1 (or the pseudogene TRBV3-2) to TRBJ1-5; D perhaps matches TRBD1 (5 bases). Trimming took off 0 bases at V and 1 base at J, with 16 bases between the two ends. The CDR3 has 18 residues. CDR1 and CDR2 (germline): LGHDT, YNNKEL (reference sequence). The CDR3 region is CASSQDRKQDTSNQPQHF. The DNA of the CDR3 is TGTGCCAGCAGCCAAGATAGAAAACAGGATACCAGCAATCAGCCCCAGCATTTT.

The CDR3 here is CASSTGGYTF. The CDR3 bases are TGTGCCAGTAGTACGGGTGGCTACACCTTC. V and J are TRBV19 and TRBJ1-2; D gene uncertain. V lost 4 bases, J lost 7 bases, and 4 bases lay in between. Germline V gene sequence: CDR1 LNHDA, CDR2 SQIVND (reference sequence). CDR3 length: 10 residues.

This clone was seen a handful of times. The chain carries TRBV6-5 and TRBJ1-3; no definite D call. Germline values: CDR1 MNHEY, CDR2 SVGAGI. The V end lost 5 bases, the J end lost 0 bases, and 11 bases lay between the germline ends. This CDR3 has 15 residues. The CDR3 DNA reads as TGTGCCAGCAGTCAGCGGGAAAACTCTGGAAACACCATATATTTT. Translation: CASSQRENSGNTIYF.

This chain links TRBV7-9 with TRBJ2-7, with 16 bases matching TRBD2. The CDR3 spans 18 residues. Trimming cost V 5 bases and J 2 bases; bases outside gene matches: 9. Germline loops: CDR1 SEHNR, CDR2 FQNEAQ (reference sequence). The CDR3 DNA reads TGTGCCAGCAGCCCTGGGACTAGCGGGGGGGCACAACCCTACGAGCAGTACTTC. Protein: CASSPGTSGGAQPYEQYF.

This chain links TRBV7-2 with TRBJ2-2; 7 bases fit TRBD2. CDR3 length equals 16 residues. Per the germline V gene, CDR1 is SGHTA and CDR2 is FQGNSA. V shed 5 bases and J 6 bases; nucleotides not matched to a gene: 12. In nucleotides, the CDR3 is TGTGCCAGCAGCCAAACGCGGGGGATCGGGGCCGGGGAGCTGTTTTTT. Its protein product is CASSQTRGIGAGELFF. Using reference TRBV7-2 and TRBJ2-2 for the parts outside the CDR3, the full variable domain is GAGVSQSPSNKVTEKGKDVELRCDPISGHTALYWYRQSLGQGLEFLIYFQGNSAPDKSGLPSDRFSAERTGGSVSTLTIQRTQQEDSAVYLCASSQTRGIGAGELFFGEGSRLTVL.

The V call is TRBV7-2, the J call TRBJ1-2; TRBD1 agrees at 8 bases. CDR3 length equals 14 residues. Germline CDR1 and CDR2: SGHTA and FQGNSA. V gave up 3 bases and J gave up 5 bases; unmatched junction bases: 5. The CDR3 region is CASSFQTGEYGYTF. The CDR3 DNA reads TGTGCCAGCAGCTTTCAGACAGGGGAGTATGGCTACACCTTC.

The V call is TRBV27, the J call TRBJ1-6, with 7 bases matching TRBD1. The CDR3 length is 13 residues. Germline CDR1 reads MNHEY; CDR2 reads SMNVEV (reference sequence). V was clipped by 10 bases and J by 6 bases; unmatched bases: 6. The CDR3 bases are TGTGCCAACCCGGGACAGACTAATTCACCCCTCCACTTT. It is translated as CANPGQTNSPLHF.

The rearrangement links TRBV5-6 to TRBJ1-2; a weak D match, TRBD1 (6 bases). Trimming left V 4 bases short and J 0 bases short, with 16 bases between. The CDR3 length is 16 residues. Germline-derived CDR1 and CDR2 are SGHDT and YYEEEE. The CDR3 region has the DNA TGTGCCAGCAGCCAGCGACAGGACAGAGCTAACTATGGCTACACCTTC. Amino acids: CASSQRQDRANYGYTF.

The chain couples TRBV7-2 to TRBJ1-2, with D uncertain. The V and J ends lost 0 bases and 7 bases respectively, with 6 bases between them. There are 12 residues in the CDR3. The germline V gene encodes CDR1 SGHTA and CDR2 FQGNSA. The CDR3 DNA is TGTGCCAGCAGCTTAGCGGCCAGTGGCTACACCTTC. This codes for CASSLAASGYTF. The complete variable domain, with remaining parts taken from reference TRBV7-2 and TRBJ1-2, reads GAGVSQSPSNKVTEKGKDVELRCDPISGHTALYWYRQSLGQGLEFLIYFQGNSAPDKSGLPSDRFSAERTGGSVSTLTIQRTQQEDSAVYLCASSLAASGYTFGSGTRLTVV.

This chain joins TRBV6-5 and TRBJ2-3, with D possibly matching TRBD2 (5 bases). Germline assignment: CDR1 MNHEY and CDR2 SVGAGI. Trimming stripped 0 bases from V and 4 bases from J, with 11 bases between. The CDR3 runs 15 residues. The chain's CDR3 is CASSYSPGMADTQYF. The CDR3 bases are TGTGCCAGCAGTTACTCGCCGGGGATGGCAGATACGCAGTATTTT.

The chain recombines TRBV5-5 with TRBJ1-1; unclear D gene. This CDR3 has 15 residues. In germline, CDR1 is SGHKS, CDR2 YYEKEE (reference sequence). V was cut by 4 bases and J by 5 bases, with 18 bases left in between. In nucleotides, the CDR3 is TGTGCCAGCAGCCTAAACCCCATTCGGGGAACTGAAGCTTTCTTT. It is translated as CASSLNPIRGTEAFF.

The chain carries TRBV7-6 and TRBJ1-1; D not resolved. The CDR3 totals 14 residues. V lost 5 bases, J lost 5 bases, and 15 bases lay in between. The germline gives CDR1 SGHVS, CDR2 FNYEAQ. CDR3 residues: CASSPPRVDTEAFF. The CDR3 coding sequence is TGTGCCAGCAGCCCCCCACGGGTAGATACTGAAGCTTTCTTT.

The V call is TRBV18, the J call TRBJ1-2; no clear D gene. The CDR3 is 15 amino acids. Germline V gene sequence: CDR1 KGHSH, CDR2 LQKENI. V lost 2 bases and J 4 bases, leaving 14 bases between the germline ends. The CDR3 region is CASSPFQNPFYGYTF. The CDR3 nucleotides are TGTGCCAGCTCACCATTCCAGAACCCCTTCTATGGCTACACCTTC.

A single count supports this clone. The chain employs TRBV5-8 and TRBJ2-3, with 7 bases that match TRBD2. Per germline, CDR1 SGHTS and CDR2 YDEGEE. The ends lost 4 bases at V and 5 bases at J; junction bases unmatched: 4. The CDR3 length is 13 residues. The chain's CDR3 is CASSRGVRDTQYF. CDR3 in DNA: TGTGCCAGCAGCCGGGGGGTTAGAGATACGCAGTATTTT.

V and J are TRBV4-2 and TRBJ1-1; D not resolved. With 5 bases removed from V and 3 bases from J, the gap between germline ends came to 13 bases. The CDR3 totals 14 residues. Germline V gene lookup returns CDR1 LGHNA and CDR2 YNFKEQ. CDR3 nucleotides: TGTGCCAGCAGCGGGAGGGTAGGAGACACTGAAGCTTTCTTT. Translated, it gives CASSGRVGDTEAFF.

The DNA of the CDR3 is TGTGCCAGCAGGATGGGAGGAGGCACTGAAGCTTTCTTT. This encodes CASRMGGGTEAFF. This chain connects TRBV7-8 to TRBJ1-1; D gene unclear. CDR3 length equals 13 residues. The V end lost 6 bases, the J end lost 4 bases, and 12 bases lay between the germline ends. CDR1 and CDR2 from the germline V gene are SGHVS and FQNEAQ.

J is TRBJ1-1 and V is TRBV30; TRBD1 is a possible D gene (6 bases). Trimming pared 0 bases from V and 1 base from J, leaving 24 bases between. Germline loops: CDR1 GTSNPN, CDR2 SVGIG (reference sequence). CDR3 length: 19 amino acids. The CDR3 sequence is CAWSVSYRVISNTNTEAFF. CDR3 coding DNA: TGTGCCTGGAGTGTTTCCTACAGGGTCATATCGAACACGAACACTGAAGCTTTCTTT. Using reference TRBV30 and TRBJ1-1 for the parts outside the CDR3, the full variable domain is SQTIHQWPATLVQPVGSPLSLECTVEGTSNPNLYWYRQAAGRGLQLLFYSVGIGQISSEVPQNLSASRPQDRQFILSSKKLLLSDSGFYLCAWSVSYRVISNTNTEAFFGQGTRLTVV.

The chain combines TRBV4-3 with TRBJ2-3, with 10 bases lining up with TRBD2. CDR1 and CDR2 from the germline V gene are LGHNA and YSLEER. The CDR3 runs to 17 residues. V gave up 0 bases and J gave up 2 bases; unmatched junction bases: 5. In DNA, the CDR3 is TGCGCCAGCAGCCAAGAGATGCTAGCGGGGGTCACAGATACGCAGTATTTT. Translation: CASSQEMLAGVTDTQYF.

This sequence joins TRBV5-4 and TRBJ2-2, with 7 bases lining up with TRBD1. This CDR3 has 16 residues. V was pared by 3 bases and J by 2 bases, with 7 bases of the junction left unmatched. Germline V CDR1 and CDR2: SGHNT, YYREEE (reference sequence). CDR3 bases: TGTGCCAGCAGCTCCCCGACAGGGATCAACACCGGGGAGCTGTTTTTT. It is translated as CASSSPTGINTGELFF. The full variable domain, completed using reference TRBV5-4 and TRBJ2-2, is ETGVTQSPTHLIKTRGQQVTLRCSSQSGHNTVSWYQQALGQGPQFIFQYYREEENGRGNFPPRFSGLQFPNYSSELNVNALELDDSALYLCASSSPTGINTGELFFGEGSRLTVL.

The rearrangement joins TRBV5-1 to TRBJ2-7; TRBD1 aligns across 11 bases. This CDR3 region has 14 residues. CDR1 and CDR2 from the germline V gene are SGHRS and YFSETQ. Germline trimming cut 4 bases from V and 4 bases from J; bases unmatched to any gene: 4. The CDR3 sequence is CASSRDRGFYEQYF. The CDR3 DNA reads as TGCGCCAGCAGCAGGGACAGGGGGTTTTACGAGCAGTACTTC.

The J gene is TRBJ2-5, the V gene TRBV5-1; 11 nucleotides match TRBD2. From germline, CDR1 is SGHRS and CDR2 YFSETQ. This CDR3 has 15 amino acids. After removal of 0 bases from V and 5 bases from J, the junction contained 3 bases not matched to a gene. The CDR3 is CASSLAASGGETQYF. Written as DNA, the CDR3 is TGCGCCAGCAGCTTGGCGGCTAGCGGGGGGGAGACCCAGTACTTC.

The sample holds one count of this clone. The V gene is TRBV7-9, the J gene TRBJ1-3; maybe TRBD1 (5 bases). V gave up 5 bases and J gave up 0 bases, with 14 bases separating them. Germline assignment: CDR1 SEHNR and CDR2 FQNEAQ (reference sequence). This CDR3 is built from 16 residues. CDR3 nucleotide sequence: TGTGCCAGCAGCGATAGGGGAAGGGGCTCTGGAAACACCATATATTTT. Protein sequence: CASSDRGRGSGNTIYF.

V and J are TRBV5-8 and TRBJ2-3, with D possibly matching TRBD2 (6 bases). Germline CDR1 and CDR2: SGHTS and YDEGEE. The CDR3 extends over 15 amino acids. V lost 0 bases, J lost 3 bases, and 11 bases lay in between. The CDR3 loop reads CASSLGGGRTDTQYF. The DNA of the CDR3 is TGTGCCAGCAGCTTGGGTGGGGGGAGGACAGATACGCAGTATTTT.

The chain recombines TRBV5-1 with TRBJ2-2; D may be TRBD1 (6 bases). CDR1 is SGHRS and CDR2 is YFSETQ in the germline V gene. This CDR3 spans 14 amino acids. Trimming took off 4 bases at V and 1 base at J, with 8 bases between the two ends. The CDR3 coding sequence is TGCGCCAGCAGCCTAGGGGGGAACACCGGGGAGCTGTTTTTT. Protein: CASSLGGNTGELFF.

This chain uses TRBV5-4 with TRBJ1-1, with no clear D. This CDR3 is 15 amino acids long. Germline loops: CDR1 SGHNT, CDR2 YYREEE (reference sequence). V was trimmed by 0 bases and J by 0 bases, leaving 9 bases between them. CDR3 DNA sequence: TGTGCCAGCAGCTTGGGAGGCAGCCTGAACACTGAAGCTTTCTTT. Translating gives CASSLGGSLNTEAFF. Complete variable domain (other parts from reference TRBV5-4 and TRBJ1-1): ETGVTQSPTHLIKTRGQQVTLRCSSQSGHNTVSWYQQALGQGPQFIFQYYREEENGRGNFPPRFSGLQFPNYSSELNVNALELDDSALYLCASSLGGSLNTEAFFGQGTRLTVV.

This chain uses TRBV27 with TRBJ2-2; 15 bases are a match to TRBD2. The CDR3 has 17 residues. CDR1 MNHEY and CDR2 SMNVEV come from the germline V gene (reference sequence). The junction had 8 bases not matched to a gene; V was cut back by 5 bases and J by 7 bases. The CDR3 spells CASSRGTSGGPSGELFF. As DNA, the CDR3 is TGTGCCAGCAGTCGGGGGACTAGCGGGGGGCCGAGCGGGGAGCTGTTTTTT.

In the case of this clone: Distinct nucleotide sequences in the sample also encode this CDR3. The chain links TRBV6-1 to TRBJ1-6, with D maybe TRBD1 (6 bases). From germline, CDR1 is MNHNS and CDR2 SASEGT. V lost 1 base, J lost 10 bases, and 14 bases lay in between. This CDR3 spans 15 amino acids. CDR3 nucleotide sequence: TGTGCCAGCAGTGAAGTGCGCGGGGGGCTCTCACCCCTCCACTTT. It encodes CASSEVRGGLSPLHF.